A selection of T cell receptor beta chains follows, all from one sample in a study of blood T cell repertoires in COVID-19. The table came from immunoSEQ multiplex PCR; TCRdb's copy has only in-frame clones and leaves some out. Of fewer than 70,000 clones in the sample, 60% to 85% were seen once. Sample: peripheral blood. The receptors were gathered from a human donor in a cohort sampled during active COVID-19. CDR3s include the opening cysteine and the closing phenylalanine or tryptophan. The D gene is left open where the match is weak. Where a row states a size, it is once, few, many or the class of an expanded clone; other rows omit it.

J gene | clone size | D gene | V gene | CDR3 DNA | CDR3 protein
TRBJ1-5 | - | TRBD1 | TRBV6-5 | TGTGCCAGCAGCCCACAGGGGGGAGGCGTGCAGCCCCAGCATTTT | CASSPQGGGVQPQHF
TRBJ2-1 | - | TRBD2 | TRBV7-9 | TGTGCCAGCAGCTGGGGGGGACTAGCGGGAGGGAGCTCCTACAATGAGCAGTTCTTC | CASSWGGLAGGSSYNEQFF
TRBJ2-7 | - | - | TRBV19 | TGTGCCAGTAGTATATCCGGACAAACCTACGAGCAGTACTTC | CASSISGQTYEQYF
TRBJ1-1 | once | - | TRBV4-1 | TGCGCCAGCAGCCAACCTGGAGAGGGGGAAACTGAAGCTTTCTTT | CASSQPGEGETEAFF
TRBJ1-2 | many | - | TRBV7-9 | TGTGCCAGCAGCCCCGGGATGTCGACGGATCACTACACCTTC | CASSPGMSTDHYTF
TRBJ2-7 | - | - | TRBV29-1 | TGCAGCGTTGTGGTGACAGGTTCCTACGAGCAGTACTTC | CSVVVTGSYEQYF
TRBJ2-2 | - | TRBD2 | TRBV27 | TGTGCCAGCAAGGGACTAGCGGGACTCACCGGGGAGCTGTTTTTT | CASKGLAGLTGELFF
TRBJ2-3 | - | TRBD2 | TRBV4-1 | TGCGCCAGCAGCCAAGAGTTCCGGTTAGCGGGAGGGGCAGATACGCAGTATTTT | CASSQEFRLAGGADTQYF
TRBJ2-1 | - | - | TRBV15 | TGTGCCACCAGCAGGGCCGGGACTTCTTACAATGAGCAGTTCTTC | CATSRAGTSYNEQFF
TRBJ1-1 | - | TRBD1 | TRBV7-2 | TGTGCCAGCAGCCTAGGACAGGGGCACACTGAAGCTTTCTTT | CASSLGQGHTEAFF
TRBJ2-7 | - | - | TRBV29-1 | TGCAGCGTTGAAAGGGGGAGTGGACAACCCTACGAGCAGTACTTC | CSVERGSGQPYEQYF
TRBJ2-3 | - | TRBD2 | TRBV28 | TGTGCCAGCAGTGACGGACTAGCGGGAGTAGGAGATACGCAGTATTTT | CASSDGLAGVGDTQYF
TRBJ2-3 | - | TRBD1 | TRBV2 | TGTGCCAGCAGTGAACAAGGGACAGGGTACACAGATACGCAGTATTTT | CASSEQGTGYTDTQYF
TRBJ1-5 | few | - | TRBV3-1/TRBV3-2 | TGTGCCAGCAGCCAAGATTCCAGGGGTTCCAATCAGCCCCAGCATTTT | CASSQDSRGSNQPQHF
TRBJ2-7 | - | TRBD1 | TRBV19 | TGTGCCAGTAGTGACAGGGTAGGCGAGCAGTACTTC | CASSDRVGEQYF
TRBJ1-6 | - | - | TRBV30 | TGTGCCTGGAGTGTGAGTCAGGGGCCTATGGATTCACCCCTCCACTTT | CAWSVSQGPMDSPLHF
TRBJ2-7 | - | - | TRBV7-2 | TGTGCCAGCAGCCCAGCCCGGGACTTTGCCTACGAGCAGTACTTC | CASSPARDFAYEQYF
TRBJ1-6 | - | - | TRBV27 | TGTGCCAGCAGTTTCGGCTCCTATAATTCACCCCTCCACTTT | CASSFGSYNSPLHF
TRBJ2-7 | - | - | TRBV3-1/TRBV3-2 | TGTGCCAGCAGTCGGACAAACGAGCAGTACTTC | CASSRTNEQYF
TRBJ1-5 | - | - | TRBV15 | TGTGCCACCAGCACCTCGGTTTATCAGCCCCAGCATTTT | CATSTSVYQPQHF